The entry below describes one T cell receptor (beta chain). Its antigen is unidentified. Original analysis: Filtering of immunoSEQ junctional sequences could not match full-length read filtering. TCRdb keeps only in-frame clones here, not all; method: immunoSEQ multiplex PCR. Clone size and the V and J calls come from that table; the DNA yielded D and trimming. The repertoire holds around 2.1 million clones, with about 93% as singletons. This entry is derived from a study of shared clonotypes between healthy human individuals. Background on the study: CD4 naive and CD4 memory each took three plates per donor, while CD8 naive took two and CD8 memory one. General study findings and limits: Non-shared clonotypes had lower generation probabilities than those shared by all four donors. The study generally estimated greater richness for naive than memory subsets.

Naive CD8 cells comprised CD45RO-negative, CCR7-positively selected cells, excluding terminally differentiated effector memory CD45RA+ cells. There are 15 residues in the CDR3. Germline lookup yields CDR1 MDHEN and CDR2 SYDVKM. Germline trimming cut 7 bases from V and 10 bases from J; bases unmatched to any gene: 15. The genes are TRBV28 and TRBJ1-5; 8 bases agree with TRBD1. Sample: naive CD8+ T cells from PBMCs. This TCR derives from a man aged 18 to 29 in good health. Some clones in this sample may be carry-over from other donors' samples. The CDR3 coding sequence is TGTGCCAGCACCTCGGGACAGGACCTCGGGGGACCCCAGCATTTT. It translates to CASTSGQDLGGPQHF.